This is a list of T cell receptor beta chains from one sample in a study of vaccination effects on CD4 cells after COVID-19. Sequenced by immunoSEQ multiplex PCR; TCRdb stores in-frame clones only, minus some. The sample includes about 41,000 clones, around 77% seen only once; the top ten take about 3.1%. Their antigens are not known. The sequenced sample was CD4+ T cells from PBMCs cultured with HCoV-NL63 spike peptides, obtained before COVID-19 vaccination. Receptors were obtained from a human donor who received a COVID-19 vaccine. The CDR3 runs from the conserved cysteine through the conserved F or W. Fields, in order: J gene, D gene, V gene, clone size, CDR3 DNA, CDR3 protein. A D gene is named only where the DNA matches it firmly. Clone size is stated in some rows and not others, as once, few, many or a class when expanded.

TRBJ1-2 - TRBV12-3/TRBV12-4 - TGTGCCAGCAGTTTTGGGAGGTATGGCTACACCTTC CASSFGRYGYTF
TRBJ1-5 TRBD1 TRBV18 - TGTGCCAGCTCACCACAAAGGACAGGGGCCGTCCAGCCCCAGCATTTT CASSPQRTGAVQPQHF
TRBJ2-3 TRBD1 TRBV30 - TGTGCCTGGAGTAGTGGGACAGGGAGCACAGATACGCAGTATTTT CAWSSGTGSTDTQYF
TRBJ1-3 - TRBV6-1 - TGTGCCAGCAGTGATCCGGGGGCCCGAGTTGGAAACACCATATATTTT CASSDPGARVGNTIYF
TRBJ1-6 TRBD1 TRBV28 - TGTGCCAGCACTAGGGGCCTGGGACAGGGCGCAAGCTCCTATAATTCACCCCTCCACTTT CASTRGLGQGASSYNSPLHF
TRBJ2-1 TRBD2 TRBV30 few TGTGCCTGGGGTACTAGCGGGGGGGTGTTCTTC CAWGTSGGVFF
TRBJ2-1 TRBD1 TRBV19 - TGTGCCAGCCGCAGGGGGAGCTCCTACAATGAGCAGTTCTTC CASRRGSSYNEQFF
TRBJ2-1 - TRBV21-1 - TGTGCCAGCAGCCACGGACAGGGGAATTACAATGAGCAGTTCTTC CASSHGQGNYNEQFF
TRBJ1-5 TRBD1 TRBV12-3/TRBV12-4 - TGTGCCAGCAGCAGCCAGGGGGATCAGCCCCAGCATTTT CASSSQGDQPQHF
TRBJ1-2 - TRBV7-2 - TGTGCCAGCAGCTTTACGACCTATGGCTACACCTTC CASSFTTYGYTF
TRBJ2-2 - TRBV24-1 few TGTGCCACTGGAGGACGGTTGAACACCGGGGAGCTGTTTTTT CATGGRLNTGELFF
TRBJ2-2 - TRBV4-1 - TGCGCCAGCAGCCGACCGTGGAGCGGGGAGCTGTTTTTT CASSRPWSGELFF
TRBJ2-2 - TRBV5-1 few TGCGCCAGCAGCTTGGCACTATCGGGGGAGCTGTTTTTT CASSLALSGELFF
TRBJ2-5 TRBD1 TRBV7-2 - TGTGCCAGCAGCATCTTCGACAGGGGGCTTAAGGAGACCCAGTACTTC CASSIFDRGLKETQYF
TRBJ1-2 TRBD1 TRBV7-2 - TGTGCCAGCAGCTTGCTGGGACAGGATGGCTACACCTTC CASSLLGQDGYTF
TRBJ1-5 - TRBV29-1 once TGCAGCGTTGCGGACGGAGGCAATCAGCCCCAGCATTTT CSVADGGNQPQHF
TRBJ2-5 TRBD1 TRBV7-3 - TGTGCCAGCAGCTTAACACGAGGGACAGGAGAGACCCAGTACTTC CASSLTRGTGETQYF
TRBJ1-2 TRBD1 TRBV19 - TGTGCCAGTACTCGGACAGGGGGCAACTATGGCTACACCTTC CASTRTGGNYGYTF
TRBJ1-1 TRBD1 TRBV6-5 - TGTGCCAGCAGCCTCCGGACAGGGACTGAAGCTTTCTTT CASSLRTGTEAFF
TRBJ1-2 - TRBV6-5 - TGTGCCAGCAGTTACTCGGCGGATTATGGCTACACCTTC CASSYSADYGYTF
TRBJ1-2 TRBD1 TRBV18 few TGTGCCAGCTCCACCTCCCGGGACAGGCCCTATGGCTACACCTTC CASSTSRDRPYGYTF
TRBJ1-6 - TRBV3-1/TRBV3-2 - TGTGCCAGCAGCCCCGGCCGAAGCTCCTATAATTCACCCCTCCACTTT CASSPGRSSYNSPLHF
TRBJ2-3 - TRBV7-2 - TGTGCCAGCAGCTCGCTTGGGTTTAGCACAGATACGCAGTATTTT CASSSLGFSTDTQYF
TRBJ1-5 - TRBV24-1 - TGTGCCACCAGTGATTCCCGGGGCAGGAACAATCAGCCCCAGCATTTT CATSDSRGRNNQPQHF
TRBJ2-1 - TRBV6-5 few TGTGCCAGCACTATACACAATGAGCAGTTCTTC CASTIHNEQFF
TRBJ1-1 - TRBV19 - TGTGCCAGTAGTATAGGACATTATCTGAACACTGAAGCTTTCTTT CASSIGHYLNTEAFF
TRBJ2-2 TRBD1 TRBV28 - TGTGCCAGCAGTTTGGGAGACAGGGGTTCCGGGGAGCTGTTTTTT CASSLGDRGSGELFF
TRBJ2-2 - TRBV5-1 - TGCGCCAGCAGCTTGGTGGACGGGCTCACCGGGGAGCTGTTTTTT CASSLVDGLTGELFF
TRBJ1-5 TRBD1 TRBV7-8 - TGTGCCAGCACATTTGGGGGACAGGGGGCGGGACAGCCCCAGCATTTT CASTFGGQGAGQPQHF
TRBJ2-5 - TRBV29-1 - TGCAGCGTTGCGGGGGGCCGGGAGACCCAGTACTTC CSVAGGRETQYF
TRBJ1-6 - TRBV10-3 - TGTGCCATCAGTGAGACCGGGAGCTCCTATAATTCACCCCTCCACTTT CAISETGSSYNSPLHF
TRBJ2-5 - TRBV5-1 - TGCGCCAGCAGCAGCAGCTTGGACCGCCGCGAGACCCAGTACTTC CASSSSLDRRETQYF
TRBJ2-3 TRBD2 TRBV6-4 - TGTGCCAGCAGTGACGGCGGGGGGGGCACAGATACGCAGTATTTT CASSDGGGGTDTQYF
TRBJ2-5 - TRBV7-2 - TGTGCCAGCAGCTTAACCCAAGCTCAAGAGACCCAGTACTTC CASSLTQAQETQYF
TRBJ2-2 - TRBV25-1 - TGTGCCAGCAGTGAATGGGGTGGCAGGGGGAACACCGGGGAGCTGTTTTTT CASSEWGGRGNTGELFF
TRBJ2-3 TRBD1 TRBV7-2 - TGTGCCAGCAGCTCGGACAGGGGGGGGGATACGCAGTATTTT CASSSDRGGDTQYF
TRBJ1-2 - TRBV6-5 - TGTGCCAGCAGTCGGGATTCTAGGGGCTACACCTTC CASSRDSRGYTF
TRBJ1-4 - TRBV5-5 - TGTGCCAGCAGCTTCCTTAATGAAAAACTGTTTTTT CASSFLNEKLFF
TRBJ2-2 TRBD2 TRBV6-1 few TGTGCCAGCAGTGTGGGTGCAGGGAGGGGCGTCGGGGAGCTGTTTTTT CASSVGAGRGVGELFF
TRBJ2-5 TRBD1 TRBV5-6 - TGTGCCAGCAGGAAAACAGGGGGCGAGGAGACCCAGTACTTC CASRKTGGEETQYF
TRBJ1-2 - TRBV28 once TGTGCCAGCAGTTTAACAAGAGGGGACTATGGCTACACCTTC CASSLTRGDYGYTF
TRBJ2-5 TRBD2 TRBV3-1/TRBV3-2 - TGTGCCAGCAGCCCTAGCGGGGACCACCAAGAGACCCAGTACTTC CASSPSGDHQETQYF
TRBJ1-3 TRBD1 TRBV12-5 once TGTGCTAGTGGTTTGGTCCTCGACAGGGTTCTCGACACCATATATTTT CASGLVLDRVLDTIYF
TRBJ1-6 - TRBV13 - TGTGCCAGCAGCCGGCGGGCTTGGGATTCACCCCTCCACTTT CASSRRAWDSPLHF
TRBJ2-3 TRBD2 TRBV6-5 - TGTGCCAGCAATCCTAGCGGGGCAGATACGCAGTATTTT CASNPSGADTQYF
TRBJ1-1 - TRBV5-5 - TGTGCCAGCAGCTTGGTGGGCACGAAGAACACTGAAGCTTTCTTT CASSLVGTKNTEAFF
TRBJ1-5 - TRBV6-6 - TGTGCCAGCACACCACCTGGCGGGGGGAGCAATCAGCCCCAGCATTTT CASTPPGGGSNQPQHF
TRBJ2-1 TRBD1 TRBV29-1 - TGCAGCGTGACGAAAGGACAGGGAGGTAAAGGCACTGAGCAGTTCTTC CSVTKGQGGKGTEQFF
TRBJ1-5 - TRBV28 few TGTGCCAGCAGTTTAAACACCGGGACCCCGAGGCAGCCCCAGCATTTT CASSLNTGTPRQPQHF
TRBJ1-4 - TRBV4-3 - TGCGCCAGCAGCCAAGAGGAGGGGGGAAAACTGTTTTTT CASSQEEGGKLFF
TRBJ2-3 TRBD2 TRBV2 - TGTGCCAGCAGTGAAGGTCTAGCGGCAGATACGCAGTATTTT CASSEGLAADTQYF